The clone carrying this TCR beta chain was recorded once. The data originate from a study of blood T cell repertoires in COVID-19. Participant ages covered roughly 18 to 90 years across 20 to 25 US areas. Recovered participants had two consecutive negative NP/OP PCR tests, healthcare professional clearance, or symptom resolution. Germline trimming cut 4 bases from V and 2 bases from J; bases unmatched to any gene: 6. The length of the CDR3 is 17 residues. Germline V gene data show CDR1 as SGHTS and CDR2 as YDEGEE. The repertoire was sequenced with immunoSEQ multiplex PCR; TCRdb's copy has only in-frame clones and lacks some. The data contain over 350,000 clones, just under 90% of them singletons.

Source material: PBMCs or T cells enriched from blood (not recorded which). The chain links TRBV5-8 to TRBJ2-3; 14 positions agree with TRBD2. The TCR comes from a woman in her 50s who had recovered from COVID-19. CDR3 amino acids: CASSRGTSGGVTDTQYF. CDR3 in DNA: TGTGCCAGCAGCCGCGGGACTAGCGGGGGCGTCACAGATACGCAGTATTTT. Using reference TRBV5-8 and TRBJ2-3 for the parts outside the CDR3, the full variable domain is EAGVTQSPTHLIKTRGQQATLRCSPISGHTSVYWYQQALGLGLQFLLWYDEGEERNRGNFPPRFSGRQFPNYSSELNVNALELEDSALYLCASSRGTSGGVTDTQYFGPGTRLTVL.